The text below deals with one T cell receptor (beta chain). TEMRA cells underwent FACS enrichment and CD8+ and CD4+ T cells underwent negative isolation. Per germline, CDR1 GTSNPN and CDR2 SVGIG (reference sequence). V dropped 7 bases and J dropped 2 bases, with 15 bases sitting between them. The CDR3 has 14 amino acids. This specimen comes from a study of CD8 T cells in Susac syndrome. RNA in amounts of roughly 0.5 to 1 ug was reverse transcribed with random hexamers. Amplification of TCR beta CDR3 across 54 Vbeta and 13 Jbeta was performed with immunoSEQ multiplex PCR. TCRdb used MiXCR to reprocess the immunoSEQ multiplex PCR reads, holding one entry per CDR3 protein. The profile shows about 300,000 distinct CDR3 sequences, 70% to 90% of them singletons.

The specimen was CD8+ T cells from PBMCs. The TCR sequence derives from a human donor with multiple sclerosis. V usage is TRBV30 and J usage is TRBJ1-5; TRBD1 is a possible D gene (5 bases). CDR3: CAFNRDGGNQPQHF. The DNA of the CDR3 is TGTGCCTTTAATCGGGACGGGGGCAATCAGCCCCAGCATTTT.